This is a list of T cell receptor beta chains from one sample in a study of T-cell memory formation after mild COVID-19. TCRdb analysed the 5' RACE reads with MiXCR anew, one entry per CDR3 protein. Among about 470,000 distinct CDR3 sequences listed, 18% were seen once. Sample: PBMCs or a T cell subset sorted from them (not recorded which). Receptors originate from an adult woman who had mild COVID-19 (a few samples of this study predate the infection). Cell type and time point are not known. Both conserved end residues are part of each CDR3.

cdr3_length v_call cdr3_aa
13 TRBV27 CASSLSIYYGYTF
15 TRBV5-1 CASTPDTTSTDTQYF
14 TRBV6-2/TRBV6-3 CASSYGGSLNGYTF
15 TRBV5-1 CASSPGYSRGNEQFF
13 TRBV18 CASSPLSDVGQYF
16 TRBV20-1 CSAPTALRTGGHEQYF
12 TRBV3-1 CASSPRVSEQFF
20 TRBV4-1 CASSQGSSRLAGGPRETQYF
13 TRBV12-3/TRBV12-4 CASSLRGPETQYF
14 TRBV12-3/TRBV12-4 CASRTSGDPDTQYF
14 TRBV10-3 CAISGGRSDDEQFF
15 TRBV12-3/TRBV12-4 CASAFGTYISNEQFF